One sample yielded the 30 T cell receptor beta chains listed below, sequenced in a study of identical twins listed by TCRdb under 2016. The receptor library was made with 5' RACE. Sequencing instrument: Illumina HiSeq 2000. Using fastp at Q25 and MiXCR, TCRdb reprocessed the public reads and kept productive beta chains. Each CDR3 protein gets just one entry, which takes the most common genes and DNA from the rows behind it. The sample table holds approximately 300,000 distinct CDR3 sequences, of which roughly 9.8% were seen once. The ten largest clones take up 6% to 8.5% of the sample. The same sample was also studied in work on yellow fever vaccine responses in identical twins.

The sample taken for sequencing was CD8+ T cells sorted from blood. The receptors stem from a woman under 30 in good health.

V is TRBV7-2 and J is TRBJ2-1; 11 bases are a match to TRBD2. J lost 9 bases, V lost 5 bases, and 9 bases had no gene match. The CDR3 is made up of 15 amino acids. Per the germline V gene, CDR1 is SGHTA and CDR2 is FQGNSA. CDR3 DNA sequence: TGTGCCAGCAGCCTTAGCGGGGGGGCCGTTCGTGAGCAGTTCTTC. Amino acid sequence: CASSLSGGAVREQFF.

This clonotype was counted only a few times. This chain connects TRBV14 to TRBJ1-1, with D possibly being TRBD1 (5 bases). The germline V gene has CDR1 SGHDN and CDR2 FVKESK. The CDR3 runs to 13 residues. Trimming shortened V by 8 bases and J by 3 bases, and 13 bases separated the two germline ends. CDR3 in amino acids: CASRDSPYTEAFF. CDR3 DNA: TGTGCCAGCCGCGACAGCCCGTACACTGAAGCTTTCTTT.

The V gene is TRBV5-1, the J gene TRBJ2-1; D gene uncertain. The germline V gene encodes CDR1 SGHRS and CDR2 YFSETQ. The germline V and J ends were trimmed by 0 bases and 4 bases, with 11 bases remaining between them. The CDR3 covers 15 residues. The CDR3 bases are TGCGCCAGCAGCTTGGGACACCCTGGGTACAATGAGCAGTTCTTC. Amino acid sequence: CASSLGHPGYNEQFF.

This chain joins TRBV4-3 and TRBJ2-7; D is ambiguous. The CDR3 is made up of 15 amino acids. Germline V gene data show CDR1 as LGHNA and CDR2 as YSLEER. V lost 0 bases to trimming and J lost 1 base, with 10 bases between them. The CDR3 sequence: CASSQDTIGSYEQYF. In DNA form, the CDR3 reads TGCGCCAGCAGCCAAGACACAATAGGATCCTACGAGCAGTACTTC.

In its sample, this clonotype was seen many times. The chain has TRBV20-1 and TRBJ2-1; D is unclear. The V end was cut by 0 bases, the J end by 9 bases, with 15 bases between. The CDR3 has 14 amino acids. Germline CDR1 DFQATT, CDR2 SNEGSKA (reference sequence). The CDR3 is CSARDESWLTEQFF. The CDR3 DNA sequence: TGCAGTGCTAGAGATGAATCATGGCTAACTGAGCAGTTCTTC.

This chain joins TRBV5-5 and TRBJ2-2, with D unclear. Germline V gene data show CDR1 as SGHKS and CDR2 as YYEKEE (reference sequence). The CDR3 spans 15 residues. Trimming took off 4 bases at V and 4 bases at J, with 14 bases between the two ends. CDR3 region: CASSLPTDITGELFF. The CDR3 DNA is TGTGCCAGCAGCCTCCCGACTGACATCACCGGGGAGCTGTTTTTT.

The chain links TRBV20-1 to TRBJ2-1; possibly TRBD2 for D (6 bases). The CDR3 is 11 amino acids. V was shortened by 6 bases and J by 6 bases, with 9 bases between the two germline ends. CDR1 is DFQATT and CDR2 is SNEGSKA in the germline V gene (reference sequence). The CDR3 DNA reads TGCAGTGCGGAGGGGTTCAATGAGCAGTTCTTC. This encodes CSAEGFNEQFF.

This clonotype came up many times. V and J are TRBV7-9 and TRBJ2-2; the match to TRBD2 covers 7 bases. J was trimmed by 4 bases and V by 3 bases; bases with no gene match: 5. CDR3 length: 15 amino acids. Germline assignment: CDR1 SEHNR and CDR2 FQNEAQ (reference sequence). CDR3 nucleotides: TGTGCCAGCAGCTTTATCGGGGGGAGCACCGGGGAGCTGTTTTTT. It translates to CASSFIGGSTGELFF. Complete variable domain (other parts from reference TRBV7-9 and TRBJ2-2): DTGVSQNPRHKITKRGQNVTFRCDPISEHNRLYWYRQTLGQGPEFLTYFQNEAQLEKSRLLSDRFSAERPKGSFSTLEIQRTEQGDSAMYLCASSFIGGSTGELFFGEGSRLTVL.

This sequence joins TRBV27 and TRBJ1-1; D uncertain. Trimming left V 5 bases short and J 4 bases short, with 20 bases between. This CDR3 comprises 16 residues. CDR1 and CDR2 from the germline V gene are MNHEY and SMNVEV (reference sequence). The CDR3 DNA sequence: TGTGCCAGCAGTCTTCACAGCACCGGGTACCTCACTGAAGCTTTCTTT. It codes for CASSLHSTGYLTEAFF.

There are a few counts of this clonotype. V usage is TRBV4-1 and J usage is TRBJ2-7; D may be TRBD2 (6 bases). The CDR3 consists of 12 residues. V dropped 0 bases and J dropped 7 bases, with 7 bases sitting between them. CDR1 is MGHRA, CDR2 YSYEKL, per germline. CDR3 residues: CASSQDGGEQYF. CDR3 coding DNA: TGCGCCAGCAGCCAAGATGGGGGGGAGCAGTACTTC.

This chain uses TRBV2 with TRBJ2-3; D call uncertain. This CDR3 contains 15 residues. Germline-derived CDR1 and CDR2 are SNHLY and FYNNEI. Trimming shortened V by 9 bases and J by 0 bases, and 16 bases separated the two germline ends. CDR3 DNA sequence: TGTGCCAGTTCGGAAGGACGGGTTAGCACAGATACGCAGTATTTT. Translation: CASSEGRVSTDTQYF.

This clonotype was seen ten or more times. The chain employs TRBV6-2 or TRBV6-3 and TRBJ2-5, with 7 bases that match TRBD2. With 6 bases clipped from V and 5 bases from J, the junction kept 12 bases outside the gene matches. The CDR3 length is 15 residues. In germline, CDR1 is MNHEY, CDR2 SVGEGT. The CDR3 DNA sequence: TGTGCCAGCAGCTCCTCCGCGGGGGACTGGGAGACCCAGTACTTC. Translated, it gives CASSSSAGDWETQYF.

The chain couples TRBV27 to TRBJ2-1; TRBD1 might be the D (6 bases). The CDR3 extends over 12 amino acids. Germline V lookup: CDR1 MNHEY, CDR2 SMNVEV (reference sequence). Trimming cost V 10 bases and J 6 bases, with 13 bases left between them. CDR3 DNA: TGTGCCACAACTCGAGGGGGCAATGAGCAGTTCTTC. It translates to CATTRGGNEQFF.

This clonotype was found a few times. The chain couples TRBV11-2 to TRBJ2-2; D may be TRBD1 (6 bases). Germline loops: CDR1 SGHAT, CDR2 FQNNGV. The CDR3 extends over 15 amino acids. The ends were cut back, 1 base at V and 1 base at J, with 7 bases in the middle. This chain's CDR3 is CASSLVTGNTGELFF. CDR3 bases: TGTGCCAGCAGCTTAGTGACAGGGAACACCGGGGAGCTGTTTTTT. The entire variable domain, with the rest obtained from reference TRBV11-2 and TRBJ2-2, is as follows: EAGVAQSPRYKIIEKRQSVAFWCNPISGHATLYWYQQILGQGPKLLIQFQNNGVVDDSQLPKDRFSAERLKGVDSTLKIQPAKLEDSAVYLCASSLVTGNTGELFFGEGSRLTVL.

The chain is built from TRBV7-2 and TRBJ2-1; TRBD2 aligns across 9 bases. Trimming took 8 bases from V and 0 from J; bases not matched to a gene: 14. Germline V gene data show CDR1 as SGHTA and CDR2 as FQGNSA. CDR3 length: 18 amino acids. The CDR3 loop reads CASHASGNPPLSYNEQFF. CDR3 bases: TGTGCCAGCCATGCTAGCGGGAATCCCCCCCTCTCCTACAATGAGCAGTTCTTC. Complete variable domain (other parts from reference TRBV7-2 and TRBJ2-1): GAGVSQSPSNKVTEKGKDVELRCDPISGHTALYWYRQSLGQGLEFLIYFQGNSAPDKSGLPSDRFSAERTGGSVSTLTIQRTQQEDSAVYLCASHASGNPPLSYNEQFFGPGTRLTVL.

The sample holds many counts of this clonotype. J is TRBJ2-7 and V is TRBV29-1; D gene uncertain. V gave up 6 bases and J gave up 3 bases, with 15 bases separating them. Germline lookup yields CDR1 SQVTM and CDR2 ANQGSEA. The CDR3 is made up of 13 amino acids. CDR3 sequence reads: CSVLFLDRYEQYF. CDR3 in DNA: TGCAGCGTACTCTTCCTCGACCGCTACGAGCAGTACTTC.

This clonotype was seen at least ten times. The chain combines TRBV5-1 with TRBJ2-7; D remains ambiguous. V shed 1 base and J shed 1 base, with 15 bases lying between them. Germline CDR1 is SGHRS and CDR2 is YFSETQ. The CDR3 runs to 16 residues. CDR3 amino acids: CASSLNTQQLSYEQYF. The CDR3 DNA reads as TGCGCCAGCAGCTTGAATACGCAACAACTATCCTACGAGCAGTACTTC. The full variable domain, completed using reference TRBV5-1 and TRBJ2-7, is KAGVTQTPRYLIKTRGQQVTLSCSPISGHRSVSWYQQTPGQGLQFLFEYFSETQRNKGNFPGRFSGRQFSNSRSEMNVSTLELGDSALYLCASSLNTQQLSYEQYFGPGTRLTVT.

The gene calls are TRBV2 and TRBJ2-7, with 10 bases identical to TRBD1. Germline CDR1 SNHLY, CDR2 FYNNEI. Losses at the gene ends were 10 bases for V and 4 bases for J; bases not matched to a gene: 7. The CDR3 loop spans 13 amino acids. CDR3 sequence reads: CATHGTGAYEQYF. For the CDR3, the DNA is TGTGCCACCCACGGGACAGGGGCTTACGAGCAGTACTTC.

There are many counts of this clonotype. This chain uses TRBV29-1 with TRBJ1-1; D gene unclear. Trimming took off 4 bases at V and 3 bases at J, with 12 bases between the two ends. The germline V gene has CDR1 SQVTM and CDR2 ANQGSEA. The CDR3 contains 13 residues. CDR3 coding DNA: TGCAGCGTTGGGGCACCCCCGGACACTGAAGCTTTCTTT. Its translation: CSVGAPPDTEAFF.

A few counts support this clonotype. The CDR3 protein is CASSWGESYEQYF. The CDR3 bases are TGTGCCAGCAGCTGGGGGGAAAGCTACGAGCAGTACTTC. V and J are TRBV7-2 and TRBJ2-7; weak D call: TRBD2 (6 bases). Trimming took off 4 bases at V and 3 bases at J, with 10 bases between the two ends. The CDR3 extends over 13 amino acids. Germline values: CDR1 SGHTA, CDR2 FQGNSA. Supplemented by reference TRBV7-2 and TRBJ2-7, the full variable domain reads GAGVSQSPSNKVTEKGKDVELRCDPISGHTALYWYRQSLGQGLEFLIYFQGNSAPDKSGLPSDRFSAERTGGSVSTLTIQRTQQEDSAVYLCASSWGESYEQYFGPGTRLTVT.

There are many counts of this clonotype. This chain joins TRBV12-3 or TRBV12-4 and TRBJ2-1; no definite D call. The CDR3 has 12 amino acids. V was trimmed by 3 bases and J by 9 bases, leaving 9 bases between them. The chain's CDR3 is CASSFQFSEQFF. DNA of the CDR3: TGTGCCAGCAGTTTTCAGTTTAGTGAGCAGTTCTTC.

This rearrangement joins TRBV28 to TRBJ2-5; 8 nucleotides align to TRBD1. The CDR3 sequence is 18 residues long. With 2 bases clipped from V and 2 bases from J, the junction kept 13 bases outside the gene matches. Germline loops: CDR1 MDHEN, CDR2 SYDVKM. The CDR3 nucleotides are TGTGCCAGCAGTTTAGGGAAGGCGGGACAGGCTTTACAAGAGACCCAGTACTTC. Translated, it gives CASSLGKAGQALQETQYF.

This clonotype was counted many times. The J gene is TRBJ2-4, the V gene TRBV15, with D uncertain. Germline CDR1 reads LNHNV; CDR2 reads YYDKDF (reference sequence). V lost 1 base and J 1 base, leaving 5 bases between the germline ends. The CDR3 runs to 14 residues. In nucleotides, the CDR3 is TGTGCCACCAGCAGAGTTCTCGCCAAAAACATTCAGTACTTC. Encoded protein: CATSRVLAKNIQYF.

This clonotype was found a few times. The chain carries TRBV7-9 and TRBJ1-6; D remains unclear. CDR3 length equals 15 residues. Looked up from germline, CDR1 is SEHNR and CDR2 is FQNEAQ (reference sequence). Trimming pared 1 base from V and 7 bases from J, leaving 11 bases between. In DNA form, the CDR3 reads TGTGCCAGCAGCTTAGATGGCCAGAGAAATTCACCCCTCCACTTT. Residues: CASSLDGQRNSPLHF.

This clonotype has a count of ten or more. CDR3 sequence (DNA): TGTGCCAGCAGTCCTGGGACTAGGCCCGACAATGAGCAGTTCTTC. Its protein is CASSPGTRPDNEQFF. This rearrangement joins TRBV6-5 to TRBJ2-1, with 8 bases fitting TRBD2. The CDR3 covers 15 residues. The V gene's germline CDR1 is MNHEY and CDR2 SVGAGI. The trim removed 5 bases at V and 5 bases at J, leaving 8 bases unmatched.

This clonotype was picked up many times. The V and J genes are TRBV7-8 and TRBJ2-1; D is perhaps TRBD2 (6 bases). Deletions cut 5 bases from V and 15 bases from J, with 17 bases between. The CDR3 is 12 amino acids. Germline-derived CDR1 and CDR2 are SGHVS and FQNEAQ. This CDR3 reads CASSRQTSSPFF. The CDR3 DNA reads TGTGCCAGCAGCCGACAAACTAGCTCCCCGTTCTTC.

This clonotype was observed a few times. V and J are TRBV29-1 and TRBJ2-7, with D maybe TRBD2 (6 bases). The CDR3 loop spans 13 amino acids. Germline assignment: CDR1 SQVTM and CDR2 ANQGSEA. CDR3 nucleotide sequence: TGCAGTCTTCGGGACTCAAGCTCCTACGAGCAGTACTTC. Amino acid sequence: CSLRDSSSYEQYF.

This clonotype was counted many times. The chain has TRBV4-3 and TRBJ2-3; D is undetermined. Germline lookup yields CDR1 LGHNA and CDR2 YSLEER. The CDR3 totals 13 residues. The V end was cut by 4 bases, the J end by 4 bases, with 9 bases between. The CDR3 here is CASSPLLADTQYF. In DNA form, the CDR3 reads TGCGCCAGCAGCCCTTTGCTCGCAGATACGCAGTATTTT.

In this sample, this clonotype turned up a few times. V is TRBV7-9 and J is TRBJ2-7, with D unclear. Germline V CDR1 and CDR2: SEHNR, FQNEAQ (reference sequence). The CDR3 sequence is 15 residues long. V was shortened by 1 base and J by 4 bases, with 14 bases between the two germline ends. The CDR3 here is CASSLGAPLPYEQYF. The CDR3 DNA follows: TGTGCCAGCAGCTTAGGGGCACCGCTTCCTTACGAGCAGTACTTC.

The rearrangement uses TRBV2 and TRBJ2-7, with D perhaps matching TRBD1 or TRBD2 (5 bases each). The CDR3 consists of 14 residues. Per germline, CDR1 SNHLY and CDR2 FYNNEI. With 2 bases removed from V and 5 bases from J, the gap between germline ends came to 13 bases. CDR3 DNA: TGTGCCAGCAGTGAAAGGGACCGTGCTGACGAGCAGTACTTC. Residues: CASSERDRADEQYF.